Listed below are T cell receptor beta chains from one sample, sequenced in a study of cytomegalovirus exposure and HLA in healthy donors. Repertoires were generated with immunoSEQ multiplex PCR, while TCRdb's copy carries only in-frame clones and drops some. The sample includes over 120,000 clones, roughly 79% of them seen just once. The sample taken for sequencing was PBMCs. The receptors derive from a woman aged 55-75 years in good health and CMV-seropositive. Both conserved end residues are part of each CDR3. A D gene is named only where the DNA matches it firmly. Expanded clones are given a class, and other clones once, few, many or no size at all.

J gene | clone size | V gene | D gene | CDR3 DNA | CDR3 protein
TRBJ1-5 | - | TRBV5-6 | - | TGTGCCAGCAGCTTGGCCGGGGAGCCCCAGCATTTT | CASSLAGEPQHF
TRBJ1-4 | few | TRBV28 | - | TGTGCCAGCAGTCCCCCCGGGGGGAGTAATGAAAAACTGTTTTTT | CASSPPGGSNEKLFF
TRBJ2-7 | - | TRBV7-9 | - | TGTGCCAGCAGCTTTCTTGTCGGGGTGCGAAGCGAGCAGTACTTC | CASSFLVGVRSEQYF
TRBJ2-1 | - | TRBV6-5 | TRBD2 | TGTGCCAGCAGGCAAGCGGGGGCCGATGAGCAGTTCTTC | CASRQAGADEQFF
TRBJ1-1 | - | TRBV7-8 | - | TGTGCCAGCAGCTTAGTCGGGGGGGACACTGAAGCTTTCTTT | CASSLVGGDTEAFF
TRBJ2-3 | - | TRBV2 | - | TGTGCCAGCAGTGAAGCAGGGGGGGCGAGCGCAGATACGCAGTATTTT | CASSEAGGASADTQYF
TRBJ2-3 | - | TRBV7-2 | TRBD2 | TGTGCCAGCACCCCTAGCGGAGGACCCCCCAAAACAGATACGCAGTATTTT | CASTPSGGPPKTDTQYF
TRBJ2-1 | - | TRBV27 | - | TGTGCCAGCAGTCCCCTAAGCGGTTACTCCTACAATGAGCAGTTCTTC | CASSPLSGYSYNEQFF
TRBJ1-1 | few | TRBV5-1 | TRBD1 | TGCGCCAGCAGCGTCGAGCAGGGGGCGCTACGGACTGAAGCTTTCTTT | CASSVEQGALRTEAFF
TRBJ2-5 | - | TRBV18 | - | TGTGCCAGCTCAGCTAAGAACAAAGGGGTTGGCCAAGAGACCCAGTACTTC | CASSAKNKGVGQETQYF
TRBJ2-7 | - | TRBV15 | - | TGTGCCACCAGCAGAGAGCCGGGTTTAGCCTACGAGCAGTACTTC | CATSREPGLAYEQYF
TRBJ2-7 | - | TRBV19 | TRBD1 | TGTGCCAGTAGTATAGATCTTGGGACAGGGGTTTACTTC | CASSIDLGTGVYF
TRBJ1-5 | - | TRBV7-2 | - | TGTGCCAGCAGCTTCGACCGGGGGGCTTATAGCAATCAGCCCCAGCATTTT | CASSFDRGAYSNQPQHF